This T cell receptor beta chain is from a study of siplizumab effects on memory and regulatory T cells. Overall study results and limits: The alloreactive clones that mapped to unstimulated subsets made up only a minor fraction. Naive T cells were seemingly more diverse than memory cells, and major contributions to the alloresponse seemed to be made by them.

Germline V CDR1 and CDR2: SGHTS, YDEGEE. This CDR3 comprises 15 residues. With 0 bases removed from V and 2 bases from J, the gap between germline ends came to 12 bases. This clone was seen a single time. The antigen is unknown. Around 100,000 TCR templates underwent assay in each sample. Method: immunoSEQ multiplex PCR; TCRdb's copy keeps in-frame clones and lacks some. The sample contains 100,000 or so clones, 80% to 95% of which appear only once. Sequencing used non-Treg CD4+ T cells sorted from blood. This TCR was recovered from a human donor in good health. The rearrangement uses TRBV5-8 and TRBJ2-7, with D tentatively TRBD1 (5 bases). DNA for the CDR3: TGTGCCAGCAGCTTGGCTGGACACCAGACCTACGAGCAGTACTTC. This sequence encodes CASSLAGHQTYEQYF.